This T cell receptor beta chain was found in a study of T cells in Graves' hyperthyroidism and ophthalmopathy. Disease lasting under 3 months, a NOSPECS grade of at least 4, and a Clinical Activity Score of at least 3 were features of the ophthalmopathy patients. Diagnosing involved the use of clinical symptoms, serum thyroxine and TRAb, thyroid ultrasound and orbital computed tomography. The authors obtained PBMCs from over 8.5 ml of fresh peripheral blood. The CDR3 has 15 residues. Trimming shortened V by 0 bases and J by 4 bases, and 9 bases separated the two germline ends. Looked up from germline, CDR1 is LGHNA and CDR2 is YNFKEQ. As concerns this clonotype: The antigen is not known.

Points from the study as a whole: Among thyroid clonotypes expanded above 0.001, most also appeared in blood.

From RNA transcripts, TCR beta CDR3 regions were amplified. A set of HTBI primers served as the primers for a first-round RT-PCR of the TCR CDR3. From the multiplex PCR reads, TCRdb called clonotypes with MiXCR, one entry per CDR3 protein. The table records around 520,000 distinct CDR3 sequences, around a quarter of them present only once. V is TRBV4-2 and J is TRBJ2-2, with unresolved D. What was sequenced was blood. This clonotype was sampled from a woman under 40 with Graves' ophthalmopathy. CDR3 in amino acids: CASSQDNYITGELFF. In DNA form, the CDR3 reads TGTGCCAGCAGCCAAGATAATTACATCACCGGGGAGCTGTTTTTT.